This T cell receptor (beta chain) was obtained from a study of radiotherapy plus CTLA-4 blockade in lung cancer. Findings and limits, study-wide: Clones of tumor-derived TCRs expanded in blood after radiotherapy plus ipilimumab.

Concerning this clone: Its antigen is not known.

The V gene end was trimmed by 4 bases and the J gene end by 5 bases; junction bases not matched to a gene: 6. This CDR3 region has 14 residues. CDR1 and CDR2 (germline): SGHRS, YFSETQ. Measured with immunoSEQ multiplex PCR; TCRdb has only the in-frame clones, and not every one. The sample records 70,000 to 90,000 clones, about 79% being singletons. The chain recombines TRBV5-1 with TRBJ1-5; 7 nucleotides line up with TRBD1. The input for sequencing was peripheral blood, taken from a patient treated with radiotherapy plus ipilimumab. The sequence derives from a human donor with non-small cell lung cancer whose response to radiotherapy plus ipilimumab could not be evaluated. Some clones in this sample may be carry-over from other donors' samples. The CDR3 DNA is TGCGCCAGCAGCACCGGACAGGCTGATCAGCCCCAGCATTTT. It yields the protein CASSTGQADQPQHF.